These 20 T cell receptor beta chains came from one sample sequenced in a study of CD8 T cells in ankylosing spondylitis. TCRdb used MiXCR to reprocess the 5' RACE reads, holding one entry per CDR3 protein. The sample has tens of thousands of distinct CDR3 sequences; around 6.2% are singletons. Sequencing was performed on blood, either unsorted or a sorted T cell fraction (not recorded which). These receptors all stem from a male donor with ankylosing spondylitis or in good health (not recorded which).

This clonotype was seen at least ten times. The genes are TRBV20-1 and TRBJ2-5; D call uncertain. Trimming took off 6 bases at V and 3 bases at J, with 8 bases between the two ends. This CDR3 is 11 amino acids long. Looked up from germline, CDR1 is DFQATT and CDR2 is SNEGSKA (reference sequence). This CDR3 is CSATTKETQYF. CDR3 in DNA: TGCAGTGCAACGACAAAAGAGACCCAGTACTTC.

V and J are TRBV5-1 and TRBJ1-1; a weak D match, TRBD1 (5 bases). The CDR3 consists of 15 residues. Trimming shortened V by 7 bases and J by 0 bases, and 16 bases separated the two germline ends. CDR1 SGHRS and CDR2 YFSETQ come from the germline V gene. In DNA form, the CDR3 reads TGCGCCAGCCGCTCCCCGGGACGGATGAACACTGAAGCTTTCTTT. Translated: CASRSPGRMNTEAFF. Together with reference TRBV5-1 and TRBJ1-1, the CDR3 gives the full variable domain: KAGVTQTPRYLIKTRGQQVTLSCSPISGHRSVSWYQQTPGQGLQFLFEYFSETQRNKGNFPGRFSGRQFSNSRSEMNVSTLELGDSALYLCASRSPGRMNTEAFFGQGTRLTVV.

This clonotype was counted many times. The rearrangement uses TRBV18 and TRBJ2-1; TRBD2 aligns across 7 bases. The CDR3 spans 16 residues. The V gene's germline CDR1 is KGHSH and CDR2 LQKENI. J was trimmed by 5 bases and V by 4 bases; bases with no gene match: 11. In DNA form, the CDR3 reads TGTGCCAGCTCACAAAGCCAGGCGGGAGTGGACAATGAGCAGTTCTTC. This gives the protein CASSQSQAGVDNEQFF.

This clonotype was found many times. The rearrangement uses TRBV4-1 and TRBJ2-1; possible D gene TRBD2, 6 bases. Germline V CDR1 and CDR2: MGHRA, YSYEKL. V was clipped by 1 base and J by 3 bases, with 13 bases between them. This CDR3 comprises 16 residues. CDR3 residues: CASSQANSGLYNEQFF. In DNA, the CDR3 is TGCGCCAGCAGCCAAGCAAATAGCGGTCTCTACAATGAGCAGTTCTTC.

A word on this clonotype: This may stem from a read error, because a much larger clone lies one nucleotide away. CDR3 loop: CASGQAPYNGQFF. The CDR3 DNA reads TGCGCCAGCGGACAGGCCCCTTACAATGGGCAGTTCTTC. The chain carries TRBV10-2 and TRBJ2-1; TRBD1 aligns across 7 bases. Germline CDR1 and CDR2: WSHSY and SAAADI. CDR3 length equals 13 residues.

At least ten counts were recorded for this clonotype. The CDR3 nucleotides read TGTGCCAGCAGACCTACTAGCGCGCGAAACATTCAGTACTTC. As protein: CASRPTSARNIQYF. This chain links TRBV11-2 with TRBJ2-4; 7 bases are a match to TRBD2. The V segment lost 6 bases and the J segment 6 bases; nucleotides outside the gene matches: 8. Germline V gives CDR1 SGHAT, CDR2 FQNNGV. This CDR3 has 14 residues. The complete variable domain, with remaining parts taken from reference TRBV11-2 and TRBJ2-4, reads EAGVAQSPRYKIIEKRQSVAFWCNPISGHATLYWYQQILGQGPKLLIQFQNNGVVDDSQLPKDRFSAERLKGVDSTLKIQPAKLEDSAVYLCASRPTSARNIQYFGAGTRLSVL.

This clonotype appeared many times. The gene calls are TRBV12-3 or TRBV12-4 and TRBJ2-7, with 7 bases aligning to TRBD1. The CDR3 runs 11 residues. Unmatched junction bases numbered 0, after V lost 6 bases and J lost 4 bases. The CDR3 reads CASRGQYEQYF. The CDR3 region has the DNA TGTGCCAGCAGGGGACAGTACGAGCAGTACTTC.

Ten or more counts support this clonotype. This chain uses TRBV6-1 with TRBJ2-1, with D possibly matching TRBD2 (5 bases). The V end lost 6 bases, the J end lost 0 bases, and 21 bases lay between the germline ends. Looked up from germline, CDR1 is MNHNS and CDR2 is SASEGT. The CDR3 length is 18 residues. CDR3 sequence reads: CASRGWGAQKSSYNEQFF. In DNA form, the CDR3 reads TGTGCCAGCAGGGGTTGGGGAGCCCAGAAGAGCTCCTACAATGAGCAGTTCTTC.

This clonotype was recorded many times. This sequence joins TRBV7-8 and TRBJ2-7; the D is unclear. The V end lost 4 bases, the J end lost 2 bases, and 3 bases lay between the germline ends. CDR1 SGHVS and CDR2 FQNEAQ come from the germline V gene. The CDR3 loop spans 11 amino acids. CDR3: CASSSAYEQYF. DNA for the CDR3: TGTGCCAGCAGCTCTGCCTACGAGCAGTACTTC. The full variable domain, rest sourced from reference TRBV7-8 and TRBJ2-7, is GAGVSQSPRYKVAKRGQDVALRCDPISGHVSLFWYQQALGQGPEFLTYFQNEAQLDKSGLPSDRFFAERPEGSVSTLKIQRTQQEDSAVYLCASSSAYEQYFGPGTRLTVT.

The table lists this clonotype with many counts. V gene TRBV29-1 combines with J gene TRBJ2-7; D might be TRBD2 (6 bases). Germline assignment: CDR1 SQVTM and CDR2 ANQGSEA. The CDR3 loop spans 16 amino acids. V was clipped by 6 bases and J by 2 bases, with 23 bases between them. CDR3 nucleotide sequence: TGCAGCGTCGTAAATCTGGGGGGAATCCGGCCCTACGAGCAGTACTTC. This encodes CSVVNLGGIRPYEQYF.

In the case of this clonotype: Given a much more abundant clone one base away, this may be a read error. V gene TRBV4-2 combines with J gene TRBJ2-7; D gene unclear. Trimming stripped 4 bases from V and 3 bases from J, with 10 bases between. This CDR3 has 13 amino acids. The germline gives CDR1 LGHNA, CDR2 YNFKEQ. As DNA, the CDR3 is TGTGCCAGCAGCCCCAGGAACCACTACGAGCAGTACTTC. Amino acids: CASSPRNHYEQYF.

This clonotype came up many times. The CDR3 is CASSPREAGGVTNYGYTF. CDR3 coding DNA: TGTGCCAGCAGCCCCCGGGAGGCAGGGGGGGTTACTAACTATGGCTACACCTTC. This chain links TRBV3-1 with TRBJ1-2; 7 bases align to TRBD1. Germline trimming cut 4 bases from V and 0 bases from J; bases unmatched to any gene: 14. Germline V lookup: CDR1 LGHDT, CDR2 YNNKEL (reference sequence). The CDR3 has 18 residues.

This clonotype occurred many times. The chain links TRBV6-5 to TRBJ1-1; a possible D gene is TRBD1 (5 bases). The ends were cut back, 0 bases at V and 4 bases at J, with 18 bases in the middle. The germline V gene encodes CDR1 MNHEY and CDR2 SVGAGI. The CDR3 covers 17 residues. The DNA of the CDR3 is TGTGCCAGCAGTTACTCGAGTGGCAGGGCGATAGGCACTGAAGCTTTCTTT. Translated, it gives CASSYSSGRAIGTEAFF.

This clonotype was seen many times. The rearrangement uses TRBV6-6 and TRBJ2-5; D uncertain. Germline V gene data show CDR1 as MNHNY and CDR2 as SVGAGI (reference sequence). The CDR3 consists of 12 residues. Trimming took off 0 bases at V and 5 bases at J, with 4 bases between the two ends. The CDR3 DNA reads TGTGCCAGCAGTTACTCCGGGGAGACCCAGTACTTC. Amino acid sequence: CASSYSGETQYF.

This clonotype was counted at least ten times. The chain couples TRBV28 to TRBJ2-7, with 7 nucleotides matching TRBD2. Germline trimming cut 3 bases from V and 7 bases from J; bases unmatched to any gene: 12. The germline V gene has CDR1 MDHEN and CDR2 SYDVKM. This CDR3 comprises 15 residues. The CDR3 spells CASSFLPSGLSEQYF. As DNA, the CDR3 is TGTGCCAGCAGTTTTCTCCCTAGCGGTCTGTCTGAGCAGTACTTC.

This clonotype has more than one count but fewer than ten. The V call is TRBV5-1, the J call TRBJ2-7; the D gene is possibly TRBD2 (6 bases). Trimming took off 4 bases at V and 3 bases at J, with 14 bases between the two ends. The CDR3 is 14 residues long. Germline V lookup: CDR1 SGHRS, CDR2 YFSETQ. CDR3 loop: CASSVRDSGYEQYF. The DNA of the CDR3 is TGCGCCAGCAGCGTCCGGGACTCTGGCTACGAGCAGTACTTC.

This clonotype was counted at least ten times. The chain uses TRBV7-2 and TRBJ2-7; 7 bases are a match to TRBD2. This CDR3 region has 15 residues. Trimming removed 2 bases from V and 4 bases from J; junction bases left unmatched: 8. The V gene's germline CDR1 is SGHTA and CDR2 FQGNSA. CDR3 sequence reads: CASSLSGREGYEQYF. CDR3 bases: TGTGCCAGCAGCTTATCCGGCAGGGAGGGTTACGAGCAGTACTTC.

The table lists this clonotype with many counts. The V gene is TRBV29-1, the J gene TRBJ2-1; 7 bases match TRBD2. Unmatched junction bases numbered 10, after V lost 2 bases and J lost 3 bases. Germline loops: CDR1 SQVTM, CDR2 ANQGSEA. This CDR3 contains 16 residues. The CDR3 protein is CSVELGGRDGYNEQFF. CDR3 bases: TGCAGCGTTGAACTTGGTGGGAGGGACGGCTACAATGAGCAGTTCTTC.

This clonotype was recorded many times. This chain links TRBV4-1 with TRBJ1-2; D uncertain. The V end lost 4 bases, the J end lost 2 bases, and 20 bases lay between the germline ends. Germline-derived CDR1 and CDR2 are MGHRA and YSYEKL. This CDR3 contains 17 residues. This chain's CDR3 is CASSLTTVPAWNYGYTF. CDR3 in DNA: TGCGCCAGCAGCCTAACCACCGTACCGGCTTGGAACTATGGCTACACCTTC.

This sequence joins TRBV19 and TRBJ2-1, with D uncertain. The CDR3 sequence is 12 residues long. CDR1 LNHDA and CDR2 SQIVND come from the germline V gene (reference sequence). Trimming took 4 bases from V and 4 from J, leaving 5 bases between them. CDR3 in amino acids: CASSTGYNEQFF. CDR3 nucleotides: TGTGCCAGTAGTACGGGTTACAATGAGCAGTTCTTC.